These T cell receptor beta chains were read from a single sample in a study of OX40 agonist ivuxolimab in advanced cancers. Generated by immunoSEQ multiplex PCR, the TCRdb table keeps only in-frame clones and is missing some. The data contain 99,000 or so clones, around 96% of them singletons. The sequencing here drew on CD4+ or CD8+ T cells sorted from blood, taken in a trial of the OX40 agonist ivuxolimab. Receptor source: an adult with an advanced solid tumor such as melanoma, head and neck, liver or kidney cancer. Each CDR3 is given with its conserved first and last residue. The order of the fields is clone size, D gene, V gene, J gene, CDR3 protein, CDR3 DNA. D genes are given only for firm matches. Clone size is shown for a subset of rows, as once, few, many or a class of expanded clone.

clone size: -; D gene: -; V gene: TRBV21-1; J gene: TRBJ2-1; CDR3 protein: CASSSPGGFAGTSYNEQFF; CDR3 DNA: TGTGCCAGCAGCAGTCCCGGTGGCTTTGCGGGGACCTCCTACAATGAGCAGTTCTTC
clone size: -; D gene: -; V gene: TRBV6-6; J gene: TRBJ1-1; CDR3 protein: CASSYSGNWAITEAFF; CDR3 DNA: TGTGCCAGCAGTTACAGTGGGAATTGGGCCATTACTGAAGCTTTCTTT
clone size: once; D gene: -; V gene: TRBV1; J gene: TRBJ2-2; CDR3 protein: CTSSHPGLAGVGELFF; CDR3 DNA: TGCACCAGCAGCCACCCCGGACTAGCGGGAGTCGGGGAGCTGTTTTTT
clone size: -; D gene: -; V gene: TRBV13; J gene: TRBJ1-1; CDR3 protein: CASSLETEAFF; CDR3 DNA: TGTGCCAGCAGCTTAGAAACTGAAGCTTTCTTT
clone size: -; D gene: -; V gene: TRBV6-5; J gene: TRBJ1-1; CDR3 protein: CASSAASWTEAFF; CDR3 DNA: TGTGCCAGCAGTGCTGCCTCTTGGACTGAAGCTTTCTTT
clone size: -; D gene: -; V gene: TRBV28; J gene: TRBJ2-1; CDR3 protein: CASSPGWDNEQFF; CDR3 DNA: TGTGCCAGCAGTCCCGGGTGGGACAATGAGCAGTTCTTC
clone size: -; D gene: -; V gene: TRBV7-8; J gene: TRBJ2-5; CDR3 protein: CASNPGGRQETQYF; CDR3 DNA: TGTGCCAGCAATCCAGGGGGGAGACAAGAGACCCAGTACTTC
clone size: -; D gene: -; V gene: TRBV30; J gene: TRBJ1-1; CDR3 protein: CAWSVGGAAEAFF; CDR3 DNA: TGTGCCTGGAGTGTCGGAGGGGCGGCTGAAGCTTTCTTT
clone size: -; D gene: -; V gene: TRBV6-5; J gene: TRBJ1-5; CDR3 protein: CASSYDPGGLQPQHF; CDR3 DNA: TGTGCCAGCAGTTATGACCCGGGAGGTTTACAGCCCCAGCATTTT
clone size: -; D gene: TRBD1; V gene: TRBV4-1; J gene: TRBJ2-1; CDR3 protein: CASSQGQINEQFF; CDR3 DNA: TGCGCCAGCAGCCAGGGACAGATCAATGAGCAGTTCTTC
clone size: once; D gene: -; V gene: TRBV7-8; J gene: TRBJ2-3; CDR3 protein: CASSFGGGQLSGSLDTQYF; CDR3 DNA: TGTGCCAGCAGCTTTGGAGGGGGACAGCTCAGCGGGAGTTTAGATACGCAGTATTTT
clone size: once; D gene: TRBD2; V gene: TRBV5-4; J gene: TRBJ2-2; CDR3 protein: CASSPPGGTGELFF; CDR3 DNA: TGTGCCAGCAGCCCGCCGGGGGGGACCGGGGAGCTGTTTTTT
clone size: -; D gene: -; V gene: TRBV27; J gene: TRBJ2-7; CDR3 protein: CASSSGRLSYEQYF; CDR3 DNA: TGTGCCAGCAGTTCAGGTCGGTTGAGCTACGAGCAGTACTTC
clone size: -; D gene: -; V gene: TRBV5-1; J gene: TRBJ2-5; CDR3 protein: CASSLEGTQETQYF; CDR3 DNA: TGCGCCAGCAGCTTGGAAGGGACACAAGAGACCCAGTACTTC
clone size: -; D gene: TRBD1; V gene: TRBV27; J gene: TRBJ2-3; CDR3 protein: CASSYLQGSTDTQYF; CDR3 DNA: TGTGCCAGCAGTTACCTACAGGGGAGCACAGATACGCAGTATTTT
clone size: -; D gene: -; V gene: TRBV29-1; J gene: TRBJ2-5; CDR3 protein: CSVCWTDAKETQYF; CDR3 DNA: TGCAGCGTTTGTTGGACAGACGCGAAAGAGACCCAGTACTTC
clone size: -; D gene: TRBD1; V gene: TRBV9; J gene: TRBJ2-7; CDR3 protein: CASSVEGQPYEQYF; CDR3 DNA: TGTGCCAGCAGCGTAGAGGGACAGCCTTACGAGCAGTACTTC
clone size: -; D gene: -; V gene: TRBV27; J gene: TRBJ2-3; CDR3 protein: CASSWGGQSSTDTQYF; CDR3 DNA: TGTGCCAGCAGTTGGGGGGGACAGTCTAGCACAGATACGCAGTATTTT
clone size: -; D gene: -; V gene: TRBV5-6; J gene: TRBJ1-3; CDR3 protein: CASRKASHGNTIYF; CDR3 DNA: TGTGCCAGCAGAAAAGCCTCACATGGAAACACCATATATTTT
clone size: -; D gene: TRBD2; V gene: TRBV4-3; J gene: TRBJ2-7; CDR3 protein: CASSQDRGLAGSEQYF; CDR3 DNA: TGCGCCAGCAGCCAAGACCGGGGACTAGCGGGAAGCGAGCAGTACTTC
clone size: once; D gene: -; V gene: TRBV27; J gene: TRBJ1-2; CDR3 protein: CASSAPGDGYTF; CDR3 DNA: TGTGCCAGCAGTGCTCCCGGGGACGGCTACACCTTC
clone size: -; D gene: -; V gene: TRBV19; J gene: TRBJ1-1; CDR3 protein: CASSVEGTEAFF; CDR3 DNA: TGTGCCAGTAGTGTCGAGGGCACTGAAGCTTTCTTT
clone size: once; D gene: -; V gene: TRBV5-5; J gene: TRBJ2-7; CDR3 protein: CASSLSVATVSYEQYF; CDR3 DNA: TGTGCCAGCAGCTTGTCCGTGGCCACCGTTTCCTACGAGCAGTACTTC
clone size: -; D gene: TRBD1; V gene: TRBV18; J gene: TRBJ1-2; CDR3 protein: CASSRENGGGQNYGYTF; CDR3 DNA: TGTGCCAGCTCACGGGAAAATGGAGGGGGCCAGAACTATGGCTACACCTTC
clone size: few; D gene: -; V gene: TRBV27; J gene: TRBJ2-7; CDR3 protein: CASSLSTGFYEQYF; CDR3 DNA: TGTGCCAGCAGTTTATCGACAGGTTTCTACGAGCAGTACTTC
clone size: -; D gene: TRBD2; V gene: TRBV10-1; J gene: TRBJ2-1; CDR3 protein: CASSESGAGGPCNEQFF; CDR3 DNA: TGCGCCAGCAGTGAGTCTGGAGCGGGAGGGCCTTGCAATGAGCAGTTCTTC
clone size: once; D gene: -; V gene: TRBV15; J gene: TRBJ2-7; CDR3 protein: CATSAGTEGEQYF; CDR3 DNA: TGTGCCACCAGCGCGGGGACCGAGGGGGAGCAGTACTTC
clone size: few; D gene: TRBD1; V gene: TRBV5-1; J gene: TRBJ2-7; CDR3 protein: CASSFGTGSHEQYF; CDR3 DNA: TGCGCCAGCAGCTTTGGGACAGGGTCCCACGAGCAGTACTTC
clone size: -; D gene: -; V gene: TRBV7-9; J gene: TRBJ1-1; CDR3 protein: CASSLVPSQNTEAFF; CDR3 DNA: TGTGCCAGCAGCTTAGTACCGAGCCAGAACACTGAAGCTTTCTTT
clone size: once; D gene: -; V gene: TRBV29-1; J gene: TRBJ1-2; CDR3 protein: CSVRESSYGYTF; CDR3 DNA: TGCAGCGTTCGAGAGAGCAGCTATGGCTACACCTTC